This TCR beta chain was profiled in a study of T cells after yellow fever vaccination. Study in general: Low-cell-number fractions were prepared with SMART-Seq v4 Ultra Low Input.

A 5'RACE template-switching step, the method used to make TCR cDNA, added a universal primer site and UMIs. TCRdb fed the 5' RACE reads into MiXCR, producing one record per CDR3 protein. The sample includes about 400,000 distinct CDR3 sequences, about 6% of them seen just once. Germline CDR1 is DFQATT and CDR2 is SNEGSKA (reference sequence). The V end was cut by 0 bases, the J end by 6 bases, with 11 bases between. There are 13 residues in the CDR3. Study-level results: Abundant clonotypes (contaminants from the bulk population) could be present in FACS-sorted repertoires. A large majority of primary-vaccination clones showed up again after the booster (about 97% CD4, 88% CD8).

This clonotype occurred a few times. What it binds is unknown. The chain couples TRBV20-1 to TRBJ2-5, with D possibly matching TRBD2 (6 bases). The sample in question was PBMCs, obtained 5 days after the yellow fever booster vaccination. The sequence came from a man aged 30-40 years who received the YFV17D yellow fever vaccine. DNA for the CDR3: TGCAGTGCTAGAGATGGGGGGAGCAAGACCCAGTACTTC. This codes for CSARDGGSKTQYF.